The next 24 T cell receptor beta chains were all read from a single sample in a study of blood T cell repertoires in COVID-19. Generated by immunoSEQ multiplex PCR, the TCRdb table keeps only in-frame clones and is missing some. In the table there are about 150,000 clones, 79% of which are singletons. The source material was PBMCs or T cells enriched from blood (not recorded which). The receptors were sampled from a woman between 70 and 85 years old in a cohort exposed to, infected with or recovered from COVID-19 (not recorded which).

The gene calls are TRBV3-1 (or the pseudogene TRBV3-2) and TRBJ1-1; no reliable D call. Deletions cut 0 bases from V and 11 bases from J, with 19 bases between. This CDR3 spans 15 amino acids. CDR1 and CDR2 (germline): LGHDT, YNNKEL (reference sequence). Here the CDR3 reads CASSQDPPGQVQAFF. The CDR3 DNA reads as TGTGCCAGCAGCCAAGACCCCCCCGGCCAGGTGCAGGCTTTCTTT.

The rearrangement uses TRBV19 and TRBJ2-5, with D possibly TRBD2 on 6 matching bases. V lost 5 bases, J lost 4 bases, and 11 bases lay in between. Looked up from germline, CDR1 is LNHDA and CDR2 is SQIVND (reference sequence). The CDR3 totals 13 residues. For the CDR3, the DNA is TGTGCCAGTAGTCTCCTGGGGGGAGAGACCCAGTACTTC. Protein: CASSLLGGETQYF.

V usage is TRBV7-8 and J usage is TRBJ1-2, with a weak D call TRBD1 (6 bases). The CDR3 contains 14 residues. Trimming took 2 bases from V and 3 from J, leaving 10 bases between them. The germline gives CDR1 SGHVS, CDR2 FQNEAQ. The CDR3 coding sequence is TGTGCCAGCAGCTTATTGGCAGGGGACTATGGCTACACCTTC. This gives the protein CASSLLAGDYGYTF. The whole variable domain, remainder taken from reference TRBV7-8 and TRBJ1-2, is GAGVSQSPRYKVAKRGQDVALRCDPISGHVSLFWYQQALGQGPEFLTYFQNEAQLDKSGLPSDRFFAERPEGSVSTLKIQRTQQEDSAVYLCASSLLAGDYGYTFGSGTRLTVV.

The chain employs TRBV7-2 and TRBJ1-2, with 8 bases aligning to TRBD1. The V gene end was trimmed by 5 bases and the J gene end by 5 bases; junction bases not matched to a gene: 7. The CDR3 has 14 amino acids. Germline CDR1 SGHTA, CDR2 FQGNSA. Written as DNA, the CDR3 is TGTGCCAGCAGCCCGGGACAGGTGGGGTATGGCTACACCTTC. This sequence encodes CASSPGQVGYGYTF.

This chain connects TRBV28 to TRBJ1-1; 7 bases fit TRBD1. The germline V gene has CDR1 MDHEN and CDR2 SYDVKM. The CDR3 totals 14 residues. Germline trimming cut 8 bases from V and 7 bases from J; bases unmatched to any gene: 13. CDR3 loop: CASPPGGSYGEAFF. CDR3 coding DNA: TGTGCCAGCCCCCCAGGGGGGTCATACGGTGAAGCTTTCTTT.

The chain combines TRBV12-3 or TRBV12-4 with TRBJ2-5; D is unclear. This CDR3 has 13 amino acids. V was cut by 3 bases and J by 2 bases, with 7 bases left in between. In DNA, the CDR3 is TGTGCCAGCAGTTTGCTCGGGCAAGAGACCCAGTACTTC. Its translation is CASSLLGQETQYF.

This clone was counted only a few times. The J gene is TRBJ1-6, the V gene TRBV18; TRBD1 matches at 8 bases. The CDR3 runs to 18 residues. The germline V gene has CDR1 KGHSH and CDR2 LQKENI. V lost 2 bases and J lost 10; bases outside the gene matches: 16. The CDR3 reads CASSPNLGQGASWSPLHF. CDR3 DNA: TGTGCCAGCTCACCAAATCTTGGGCAGGGGGCTTCTTGGTCACCCCTCCACTTT.

This clone came up many times. This chain uses TRBV7-8 with TRBJ2-7, with a weak D call TRBD2 (5 bases). This CDR3 contains 13 residues. V gave up 5 bases and J gave up 8 bases, with 16 bases separating them. Germline V gives CDR1 SGHVS, CDR2 FQNEAQ. The CDR3 bases are TGTGCCAGCAGCCCTCGGGGTAGACCCAAGCAGTACTTC. Protein product: CASSPRGRPKQYF.

J is TRBJ1-1 and V is TRBV29-1; 8 positions match TRBD1. The CDR3 is 12 residues long. Unmatched junction bases numbered 8, after V lost 6 bases and J lost 8 bases. The V gene's germline CDR1 is SQVTM and CDR2 ANQGSEA. CDR3 DNA: TGCAGCGTCGACAGGGGAGGGGGCGAAGCTTTCTTT. It specifies CSVDRGGGEAFF.

The chain carries TRBV29-1 and TRBJ2-7, with 9 bases matching TRBD2. This CDR3 has 12 amino acids. Trimming at V came to 5 bases and at J to 6 bases, leaving 5 bases not matched to a gene. Germline V lookup: CDR1 SQVTM, CDR2 ANQGSEA. The CDR3 nucleotides are TGCAGCGTTTCTAGCGGGACGACCGAGCAGTACTTC. Encoded protein: CSVSSGTTEQYF.

The chain uses TRBV15 and TRBJ2-1, with 8 bases lining up with TRBD2. This CDR3 contains 18 residues. Germline CDR1 reads LNHNV; CDR2 reads YYDKDF (reference sequence). With V trimmed by 0 bases and J by 0 bases, 7 bases remained unmatched. CDR3 region: CATSRDRISGISYNEQFF. CDR3 DNA sequence: TGTGCCACCAGCAGAGATAGGATTAGCGGGATCTCCTACAATGAGCAGTTCTTC.

The rearrangement uses TRBV28 and TRBJ2-5; maybe TRBD1 (5 bases). The germline V gene encodes CDR1 MDHEN and CDR2 SYDVKM. Trimming took off 3 bases at V and 0 bases at J, with 8 bases between the two ends. The CDR3 spans 14 residues. This CDR3 is CASSFDSYQETQYF. The CDR3 nucleotides are TGTGCCAGCAGTTTTGACAGTTACCAAGAGACCCAGTACTTC.

Only a few counts were recorded for this clone. The chain employs TRBV14 and TRBJ2-5; 10 bases are a match to TRBD1. Germline V lookup: CDR1 SGHDN, CDR2 FVKESK. The CDR3 spans 15 residues. The V and J ends lost 1 base and 4 bases, in that order; junction bases with no gene match: 3. DNA for the CDR3: TGTGCCAGCAGCCAAGCGACAGGGGGCCGAGAGACCCAGTACTTC. This translates into CASSQATGGRETQYF. Full variable domain (remainder filled in from reference TRBV14 and TRBJ2-5): EAGVTQFPSHSVIEKGQTVTLRCDPISGHDNLYWYRRVMGKEIKFLLHFVKESKQDESGMPNNRFLAERTGGTYSTLKVQPAELEDSGVYFCASSQATGGRETQYFGPGTRLLVL.

The chain has TRBV9 and TRBJ2-1, with D possibly matching TRBD2 (5 bases). The CDR3 loop spans 14 amino acids. Trimming shortened V by 0 bases and J by 6 bases, and 10 bases separated the two germline ends. Germline CDR1 is SGDLS and CDR2 is YYNGEE. CDR3 protein: CASSVALALNEQFF. CDR3 in DNA: TGTGCCAGCAGCGTAGCTTTAGCGCTCAATGAGCAGTTCTTC.

The chain recombines TRBV11-2 with TRBJ2-5; perhaps TRBD2 as D (5 bases). The CDR3 covers 12 residues. Germline assignment: CDR1 SGHAT and CDR2 FQNNGV. V lost 5 bases, J lost 7 bases, and 11 bases lay in between. CDR3: CASSTRSRTQYF. CDR3 DNA: TGTGCCAGCAGCACTAGGTCCCGGACCCAGTACTTC.

The gene calls are TRBV27 and TRBJ1-1; D call uncertain. The length of the CDR3 is 14 residues. V was cut by 5 bases and J by 6 bases, with 16 bases left in between. Germline CDR1 MNHEY, CDR2 SMNVEV (reference sequence). CDR3 DNA: TGTGCCAGCAGTCCTCACGGGGTGGGTTCTGAAGCTTTCTTT. The encoded protein is CASSPHGVGSEAFF.

The V call is TRBV5-1, the J call TRBJ1-6, with 8 bases matching TRBD1. CDR1 is SGHRS and CDR2 is YFSETQ in the germline V gene. The V and J ends lost 4 bases and 8 bases, in that order; junction bases with no gene match: 2. The CDR3 has 13 residues. CDR3 protein: CASSPGQDSPLHF. The CDR3 coding sequence is TGCGCCAGCAGCCCGGGACAGGATTCACCCCTCCACTTT.

The chain employs TRBV9 and TRBJ2-1; 7 nucleotides align to TRBD1. With V trimmed by 2 bases and J by 8 bases, 4 bases remained unmatched. Germline CDR1 is SGDLS and CDR2 is YYNGEE. This CDR3 is 13 amino acids long. The chain's CDR3 is CASSVTGMDEQFF. CDR3 sequence (DNA): TGTGCCAGCAGCGTGACAGGGATGGATGAGCAGTTCTTC.

This chain joins TRBV19 and TRBJ2-2, with 9 bases lining up with TRBD1. The germline V gene encodes CDR1 LNHDA and CDR2 SQIVND (reference sequence). This CDR3 has 16 residues. The junction had 6 bases not matched to a gene; V was cut back by 4 bases and J by 3 bases. CDR3 sequence: CASSRTGAGDTGELFF. CDR3 nucleotide sequence: TGTGCCAGTAGTAGGACAGGGGCCGGGGACACCGGGGAGCTGTTTTTT. The variable domain in full, with the rest retrieved from reference TRBV19 and TRBJ2-2, is DGGITQSPKYLFRKEGQNVTLSCEQNLNHDAMYWYRQDPGQGLRLIYYSQIVNDFQKGDIAEGYSVSREKKESFPLTVTSAQKNPTAFYLCASSRTGAGDTGELFFGEGSRLTVL.

J is TRBJ2-6 and V is TRBV19; D is ambiguous. V was trimmed by 2 bases and J by 1 base, leaving 9 bases between them. The CDR3 is 16 residues long. Germline V CDR1 and CDR2: LNHDA, SQIVND (reference sequence). The CDR3 here is CASSIFAGSGANVLTF. CDR3 in DNA: TGTGCCAGTAGTATATTCGCCGGGTCTGGGGCCAACGTCCTGACTTTC.

A few counts support this clone. The gene calls are TRBV19 and TRBJ2-1, with a tentative D call TRBD1 (5 bases). With 5 bases removed from V and 4 bases from J, the gap between germline ends came to 15 bases. Germline assignment: CDR1 LNHDA and CDR2 SQIVND (reference sequence). This CDR3 is built from 15 residues. This chain's CDR3 is CASSSTGHPYNEQFF. In DNA form, the CDR3 reads TGTGCCAGTAGTTCCACCGGACATCCTTACAATGAGCAGTTCTTC. Drawing the rest from reference TRBV19 and TRBJ2-1, the complete variable domain is DGGITQSPKYLFRKEGQNVTLSCEQNLNHDAMYWYRQDPGQGLRLIYYSQIVNDFQKGDIAEGYSVSREKKESFPLTVTSAQKNPTAFYLCASSSTGHPYNEQFFGPGTRLTVL.

The V gene is TRBV2, the J gene TRBJ2-7, with D possibly being TRBD1 (6 bases). Trimming removed 7 bases from V and 0 bases from J, with 13 bases in between. The CDR3 is 14 amino acids. Germline V gene sequence: CDR1 SNHLY, CDR2 FYNNEI. The CDR3 region has the DNA TGTGCCAGCACCAGGACAGCGAGCTCCTACGAGCAGTACTTC. It encodes CASTRTASSYEQYF.

The V gene is TRBV7-6, the J gene TRBJ2-2, with 8 bases lining up with TRBD1. Germline loops: CDR1 SGHVS, CDR2 FNYEAQ. After removal of 1 base from V and 5 bases from J, the junction contained 12 bases not matched to a gene. This CDR3 has 18 residues. This CDR3 is CASSLGFGQGFGTGELFF. CDR3 DNA: TGTGCCAGCAGCTTAGGTTTTGGACAGGGCTTCGGGACCGGGGAGCTGTTTTTT.

J is TRBJ1-5 and V is TRBV6-2 or TRBV6-3; D unresolved. The CDR3 contains 15 residues. Germline V gene lookup returns CDR1 MNHEY and CDR2 SVGEGT. V gave up 5 bases and J gave up 1 base, with 12 bases separating them. CDR3 sequence: CASSPRVGSNQPQHF. DNA for the CDR3: TGTGCCAGCAGTCCGCGGGTGGGGAGCAATCAGCCCCAGCATTTT.